This entry describes one T cell receptor (beta chain). The entry originates in a study of blood T cell repertoires in COVID-19. V lost 2 bases and J lost 1, with 12 bases in between. Germline V gives CDR1 SGHTA, CDR2 FQGTGA. This CDR3 has 16 amino acids. Data came from immunoSEQ multiplex PCR; TCRdb stores just in-frame clones and leaves some out. The repertoire holds 300,000 or so clones, with about 88% as singletons. This chain uses TRBV7-3 with TRBJ2-1, with a possible D match to TRBD2 (5 bases). The TCR sequence derives from a man in his 70s with acute or convalescent COVID-19. Material: peripheral blood. The CDR3: CASSLSGEPSYNEQFF. CDR3 in DNA: TGTGCCAGCAGCTTATCCGGGGAGCCTTCCTACAATGAGCAGTTCTTC.